The rows below give T cell receptor beta chains drawn from one sample of a study of blood T cell repertoires in COVID-19. Using immunoSEQ multiplex PCR, the repertoire was profiled, and TCRdb retains in-frame clones only, with some absent. This table has 300,000 to 350,000 clones, nearly 90% appearing once. The specimen was PBMCs or T cells enriched from blood (not recorded which). These TCRs come from a woman aged 25-40 years who had recovered from COVID-19. The CDR3 runs from the conserved cysteine through the conserved F or W. Fields, in order: J gene, clone size, V gene, D gene, CDR3 length, CDR3 DNA, CDR3 protein. A D gene is named only where the DNA matches it firmly. The listing skips clone size in some rows; elsewhere it reads once, few, many or a size class.

j_gene: TRBJ1-2; abundance: -; v_gene: TRBV7-2; d_gene: -; len: 14; CDR3nt: TGTGCCAGCAGCGTCCAGGGACAAAGCTATGGCTACACCTTC; CDR3aa: CASSVQGQSYGYTF
j_gene: TRBJ2-5; abundance: -; v_gene: TRBV18; d_gene: -; len: 16; CDR3nt: TGTGCCAGCTCACCAGTAGCGCTCCAGAATCAAGAGACCCAGTACTTC; CDR3aa: CASSPVALQNQETQYF
j_gene: TRBJ2-5; abundance: -; v_gene: TRBV4-1; d_gene: -; len: 14; CDR3nt: TGCGCCAGCAGCCAGCAGGGGTACCAAGAGACCCAGTACTTC; CDR3aa: CASSQQGYQETQYF
j_gene: TRBJ1-1; abundance: -; v_gene: TRBV20-1; d_gene: -; len: 11; CDR3nt: TGCAGTGCTGATACTTACACTGAAGCTTTCTTT; CDR3aa: CSADTYTEAFF
j_gene: TRBJ2-5; abundance: once; v_gene: TRBV21-1; d_gene: -; len: 16; CDR3nt: TGTGCCAGCAGCAAAGTTGAGGGAGGGCCGGGGGAGACCCAGTACTTC; CDR3aa: CASSKVEGGPGETQYF
j_gene: TRBJ2-7; abundance: -; v_gene: TRBV7-5; d_gene: -; len: 15; CDR3nt: TGTGCCAGAAGCTTACCCCGGACTAGCGGGTACGAGCAGTACTTC; CDR3aa: CARSLPRTSGYEQYF
j_gene: TRBJ1-2; abundance: -; v_gene: TRBV19; d_gene: -; len: 11; CDR3nt: TGTGCCAGTCGTTCGGGATCACGCTACACCTTC; CDR3aa: CASRSGSRYTF
j_gene: TRBJ1-1; abundance: once; v_gene: TRBV11-1; d_gene: -; len: 15; CDR3nt: TGTGCCAGCAGCTTACAACAGAGCCTTAACACTGAAGCTTTCTTT; CDR3aa: CASSLQQSLNTEAFF
j_gene: TRBJ2-5; abundance: -; v_gene: TRBV14; d_gene: TRBD2; len: 16; CDR3nt: TGTGCCAGCAGCCAAGGTAGCGGGTGGTGGGAAGAGACCCAGTACTTC; CDR3aa: CASSQGSGWWEETQYF
j_gene: TRBJ2-4; abundance: -; v_gene: TRBV3-1/TRBV3-2; d_gene: -; len: 13; CDR3nt: TGTGCCAGCAGGGACTCGATGAAAAACATTCAGTACTTC; CDR3aa: CASRDSMKNIQYF
j_gene: TRBJ1-1; abundance: -; v_gene: TRBV4-1; d_gene: -; len: 16; CDR3nt: TGCGCCAGCAGCCAAGAAAAAAAAGGAAGGGGGACTGAAGCTTTCTTT; CDR3aa: CASSQEKKGRGTEAFF
j_gene: TRBJ2-4; abundance: -; v_gene: TRBV7-9; d_gene: -; len: 16; CDR3nt: TGTGCCAGCAGCTCCATCCTGGGACTCTCCAAAAACATTCAGTACTTC; CDR3aa: CASSSILGLSKNIQYF
j_gene: TRBJ1-1; abundance: once; v_gene: TRBV11-3; d_gene: TRBD1; len: 15; CDR3nt: TGTGCCAGCAGCTCGAGACAGGGGCCCAACACTGAAGCTTTCTTT; CDR3aa: CASSSRQGPNTEAFF
j_gene: TRBJ2-7; abundance: -; v_gene: TRBV13; d_gene: TRBD2; len: 15; CDR3nt: TGTGCCAGCAGCTTAAGACTAGCGGGTGCCTACGAGCAGTACTTC; CDR3aa: CASSLRLAGAYEQYF
j_gene: TRBJ2-7; abundance: -; v_gene: TRBV7-2; d_gene: TRBD2; len: 14; CDR3nt: TGTGCCAGCAGCTTACTGGGGGGGTTATACGAGCAGTACTTC; CDR3aa: CASSLLGGLYEQYF
j_gene: TRBJ1-3; abundance: -; v_gene: TRBV5-8; d_gene: -; len: 18; CDR3nt: TGTGCCAGCAGCTTGGTAATCGCCAGTGACTACTCTGGAAACACCATATATTTT; CDR3aa: CASSLVIASDYSGNTIYF
j_gene: TRBJ2-7; abundance: -; v_gene: TRBV4-2; d_gene: TRBD1; len: 18; CDR3nt: TGTGCCAGCAGCCCATTGACAGGGGGCGAGGGTTTTGGTTACGAGCAGTACTTC; CDR3aa: CASSPLTGGEGFGYEQYF
j_gene: TRBJ2-5; abundance: -; v_gene: TRBV6-6; d_gene: TRBD2; len: 15; CDR3nt: TGTGCCAGCAGCTCCGGACTAGCGGGACAAGAGACCCAGTACTTC; CDR3aa: CASSSGLAGQETQYF
j_gene: TRBJ2-7; abundance: -; v_gene: TRBV18; d_gene: TRBD1; len: 14; CDR3nt: TGTGCCAGCTCACAACAGGGGGCAATATACGAGCAGTACTTC; CDR3aa: CASSQQGAIYEQYF
j_gene: TRBJ1-5; abundance: once; v_gene: TRBV10-3; d_gene: -; len: 14; CDR3nt: TGTGCCATCAGTGAGTCGGCAGAGGATCAGCCCCAGCATTTT; CDR3aa: CAISESAEDQPQHF
j_gene: TRBJ2-7; abundance: -; v_gene: TRBV5-4; d_gene: TRBD2; len: 16; CDR3nt: TGTGCCAGCAGCTTGAGTGCTAGCGGGAGGGCCTTCGAGCAGTACTTC; CDR3aa: CASSLSASGRAFEQYF
j_gene: TRBJ1-1; abundance: -; v_gene: TRBV19; d_gene: -; len: 14; CDR3nt: TGTGCCAGTAGAATCACACCCGAGAACACTGAAGCTTTCTTT; CDR3aa: CASRITPENTEAFF
j_gene: TRBJ1-5; abundance: -; v_gene: TRBV12-3/TRBV12-4; d_gene: -; len: 13; CDR3nt: TGTGCCAGCAGTCCTGGAGGGTGGGAGCCCCAGCATTTT; CDR3aa: CASSPGGWEPQHF
j_gene: TRBJ2-4; abundance: -; v_gene: TRBV11-3; d_gene: -; len: 18; CDR3nt: TGTGCCAGCAGCTTAGATCTAATTGGTGTCCCTTACCAAAACATTCAGTACTTC; CDR3aa: CASSLDLIGVPYQNIQYF
j_gene: TRBJ1-4; abundance: -; v_gene: TRBV7-9; d_gene: TRBD1; len: 15; CDR3nt: TGTGCCAGCAGCTCCTCAACAGGGGGGGGTGAAAAACTGTTTTTT; CDR3aa: CASSSSTGGGEKLFF
j_gene: TRBJ2-4; abundance: -; v_gene: TRBV5-1; d_gene: -; len: 15; CDR3nt: TGCGCCAGCAGCTTGGAGGGGGTCCCCTTAAACATTCAGTACTTC; CDR3aa: CASSLEGVPLNIQYF
j_gene: TRBJ2-2; abundance: -; v_gene: TRBV11-3; d_gene: TRBD2; len: 13; CDR3nt: TGTGCCAGCAGATCAACTAGCGGCGGGGAGCTGTTTTTT; CDR3aa: CASRSTSGGELFF
j_gene: TRBJ1-1; abundance: few; v_gene: TRBV5-8; d_gene: -; len: 12; CDR3nt: TGTGCCAGCAGCCACAGGGTTCCTGAAGCTTTCTTT; CDR3aa: CASSHRVPEAFF
j_gene: TRBJ1-1; abundance: few; v_gene: TRBV15; d_gene: -; len: 14; CDR3nt: TGTGCCACCAAAAATGGACACTCGAACACTGAAGCTTTCTTT; CDR3aa: CATKNGHSNTEAFF
j_gene: TRBJ1-1; abundance: -; v_gene: TRBV13; d_gene: TRBD1; len: 16; CDR3nt: TGTGCCAGCAGCGGAAGGGGACAGGGGTTCCTATCTGAAGCTTTCTTT; CDR3aa: CASSGRGQGFLSEAFF
j_gene: TRBJ2-1; abundance: -; v_gene: TRBV6-5; d_gene: -; len: 13; CDR3nt: TGTGCCAGCACCAATGGAGGGGAGGCTGAGCAGTTCTTC; CDR3aa: CASTNGGEAEQFF
j_gene: TRBJ2-1; abundance: -; v_gene: TRBV19; d_gene: -; len: 15; CDR3nt: TGTGCCAGTCGTGCGGCCCAGAGCTTCTACAATGAGCAGTTCTTC; CDR3aa: CASRAAQSFYNEQFF
j_gene: TRBJ1-2; abundance: -; v_gene: TRBV28; d_gene: -; len: 15; CDR3nt: TGTGCCAGCAGTTTTAGTTCAGGGCACTTCGCTGGCTACACCTTC; CDR3aa: CASSFSSGHFAGYTF
j_gene: TRBJ2-7; abundance: -; v_gene: TRBV12-3/TRBV12-4; d_gene: -; len: 13; CDR3nt: TGTGCCAGCAGTGGACAGTTACACTACGAGCAGTACTTC; CDR3aa: CASSGQLHYEQYF
j_gene: TRBJ1-2; abundance: -; v_gene: TRBV28; d_gene: -; len: 12; CDR3nt: TGTGCCAGCAGTTCTGTCCCAGATGGCTACACCTTC; CDR3aa: CASSSVPDGYTF
j_gene: TRBJ1-5; abundance: -; v_gene: TRBV7-2; d_gene: -; len: 15; CDR3nt: TGTGCCAGCAGCTCCGACAGGATGTCCAATCAGCCCCAGCATTTT; CDR3aa: CASSSDRMSNQPQHF
j_gene: TRBJ2-7; abundance: -; v_gene: TRBV11-2; d_gene: TRBD1; len: 11; CDR3nt: TGTGCCAGCAGCCAAGGGACAGGGAAACACTTC; CDR3aa: CASSQGTGKHF
j_gene: TRBJ2-7; abundance: -; v_gene: TRBV27; d_gene: TRBD2; len: 16; CDR3nt: TGTGCCAGCAGTTTATCTGGGACTAGCGGGATTTACGAGCAGTACTTC; CDR3aa: CASSLSGTSGIYEQYF
j_gene: TRBJ2-7; abundance: few; v_gene: TRBV7-2; d_gene: -; len: 14; CDR3nt: TGTGCCAGCAGCTCACGATGGACAGCATACGAGCAGTACTTC; CDR3aa: CASSSRWTAYEQYF
j_gene: TRBJ1-2; abundance: -; v_gene: TRBV13; d_gene: -; len: 14; CDR3nt: TGTGCCAGCAGCTCCGGGGGAGGGAACTATGGCTACACCTTC; CDR3aa: CASSSGGGNYGYTF
j_gene: TRBJ2-3; abundance: -; v_gene: TRBV29-1; d_gene: -; len: 13; CDR3nt: TGCAGCGTTCGACAGGCTCTGATCGAAACGCAGTATTTT; CDR3aa: CSVRQALIETQYF
j_gene: TRBJ1-5; abundance: -; v_gene: TRBV15; d_gene: TRBD1; len: 15; CDR3nt: TGTGCCACCAGCAGAGAGGGACAGCCCAATCAGCCCCAGCATTTT; CDR3aa: CATSREGQPNQPQHF
j_gene: TRBJ1-1; abundance: -; v_gene: TRBV5-3; d_gene: TRBD1; len: 19; CDR3nt: TGTGCCAGAAGCTGGAGACCTGGGACAGGGGGCTGGGGGAACACTGAAGCTTTCTTT; CDR3aa: CARSWRPGTGGWGNTEAFF
j_gene: TRBJ2-4; abundance: -; v_gene: TRBV19; d_gene: TRBD2; len: 16; CDR3nt: TGTGCCAGTAGTGTGGGGACTAGCGGGAGCTTGTACCGCCAGTACTTC; CDR3aa: CASSVGTSGSLYRQYF
j_gene: TRBJ1-6; abundance: few; v_gene: TRBV10-1; d_gene: TRBD1; len: 15; CDR3nt: TGCGCCAGCAGTACCCAGGGGGAAAGGAATTCACCCCTCCACTTT; CDR3aa: CASSTQGERNSPLHF
j_gene: TRBJ2-7; abundance: -; v_gene: TRBV5-6; d_gene: TRBD1; len: 14; CDR3nt: TGTGCCAGCAGCTTGGGGGACAGCTCCTACGAGCAGTACTTC; CDR3aa: CASSLGDSSYEQYF
j_gene: TRBJ2-2; abundance: -; v_gene: TRBV6-5; d_gene: -; len: 16; CDR3nt: TGTGCCAGCAGTTACTCGGGGGCGGGGAACACCGGGGAGCTGTTTTTT; CDR3aa: CASSYSGAGNTGELFF
j_gene: TRBJ1-1; abundance: -; v_gene: TRBV14; d_gene: TRBD1; len: 14; CDR3nt: TGTGCCAGCAGCCGGACAGGGGGCTCGCGGGAAGCTTTCTTT; CDR3aa: CASSRTGGSREAFF
j_gene: TRBJ2-5; abundance: once; v_gene: TRBV6-6; d_gene: -; len: 13; CDR3nt: TGTGCCAGCAGGCGACAGGCCCAAGAGACCCAGTACTTC; CDR3aa: CASRRQAQETQYF
j_gene: TRBJ1-2; abundance: -; v_gene: TRBV28; d_gene: -; len: 15; CDR3nt: TGTGCCAGCAGTTTTTCGGGGTGGGCCCACGAAGGCTACACCTTC; CDR3aa: CASSFSGWAHEGYTF
j_gene: TRBJ2-1; abundance: -; v_gene: TRBV4-1; d_gene: TRBD2; len: 15; CDR3nt: TGCGCCAGCAGCCGCGGGAGACGATCCTACAATGAGCAGTTCTTC; CDR3aa: CASSRGRRSYNEQFF
j_gene: TRBJ2-7; abundance: -; v_gene: TRBV18; d_gene: -; len: 16; CDR3nt: TGTGCCAGCTCACCACTGGAGGTTGGGCTCTCCCTCGAGCAGTACTTC; CDR3aa: CASSPLEVGLSLEQYF
j_gene: TRBJ1-2; abundance: -; v_gene: TRBV4-1; d_gene: -; len: 13; CDR3nt: TGCGCCAGCAGCCAAGCAGGGATCTATGGCTACACCTTC; CDR3aa: CASSQAGIYGYTF